Listed below are T cell receptor beta chains from one sample, sequenced in a study of blood T cell repertoires in COVID-19. Repertoires were generated with immunoSEQ multiplex PCR, while TCRdb's copy carries only in-frame clones and drops some. There are nearly 50,000 clones in the sample; about 85% occur only once, and under 6% lies in the top ten. The sample comprised peripheral blood. These receptors all stem from a woman aged 60-75 years with acute or convalescent COVID-19. Each CDR3 is given with its conserved first and last residue. Fields, in order: V gene, clone size, D gene, J gene, CDR3 protein, CDR3 DNA. The D gene is left open where the match is weak. Where a row states a size, it is once, few, many or the class of an expanded clone; other rows omit it.

v_gene: TRBV30
abundance: .
d_gene: TRBD2
j_gene: TRBJ2-4
CDR3aa: CAWSGLAGGVDIQYF
CDR3nt: TGTGCCTGGAGTGGACTAGCGGGAGGCGTGGACATTCAGTACTTC

v_gene: TRBV7-9
abundance: .
d_gene: .
j_gene: TRBJ2-3
CDR3aa: CASSLEARATDTQYF
CDR3nt: TGTGCCAGCAGCTTAGAGGCCAGGGCGACAGATACGCAGTATTTT

v_gene: TRBV3-1/TRBV3-2
abundance: .
d_gene: .
j_gene: TRBJ1-2
CDR3aa: CASSQEARAYGYTF
CDR3nt: TGTGCCAGCAGCCAAGAAGCCAGGGCATATGGCTACACCTTC

v_gene: TRBV5-5
abundance: .
d_gene: .
j_gene: TRBJ1-6
CDR3aa: CASSLGDRRRGNSPLHF
CDR3nt: TGTGCCAGCAGCTTGGGAGACAGGCGCCGCGGTAATTCACCCCTCCACTTT

v_gene: TRBV18
abundance: few
d_gene: TRBD1
j_gene: TRBJ2-3
CDR3aa: CASSARQGPYSSTDTQYF
CDR3nt: TGTGCCAGCTCAGCTCGACAGGGGCCCTATTCTAGCACAGATACGCAGTATTTT

v_gene: TRBV5-8
abundance: .
d_gene: .
j_gene: TRBJ1-5
CDR3aa: CASSLQGGPQHF
CDR3nt: TGTGCCAGCAGCCTGCAGGGAGGCCCCCAGCATTTT

v_gene: TRBV7-2
abundance: .
d_gene: TRBD1
j_gene: TRBJ1-2
CDR3aa: CASSFTGGGFYGYTF
CDR3nt: TGTGCCAGCAGCTTTACAGGGGGTGGGTTCTATGGCTACACCTTC

v_gene: TRBV2
abundance: .
d_gene: TRBD1
j_gene: TRBJ2-7
CDR3aa: CASSLRTGGTYEQYF
CDR3nt: TGTGCCAGCAGTTTACGGACAGGGGGCACCTACGAGCAGTACTTC

v_gene: TRBV29-1
abundance: .
d_gene: TRBD2
j_gene: TRBJ2-1
CDR3aa: CSVEVGLAVFNEQFF
CDR3nt: TGCAGCGTTGAAGTGGGACTAGCGGTTTTCAATGAGCAGTTCTTC

v_gene: TRBV6-2/TRBV6-3
abundance: .
d_gene: TRBD1
j_gene: TRBJ1-2
CDR3aa: CASSYRGQVRGYTF
CDR3nt: TGTGCCAGCAGTTACAGGGGACAGGTGCGGGGCTACACCTTC

v_gene: TRBV11-2
abundance: .
d_gene: TRBD2
j_gene: TRBJ2-1
CDR3aa: CASSPLAGAYNEQFF
CDR3nt: TGTGCCAGCAGCCCACTAGCGGGAGCCTACAATGAGCAGTTCTTC

v_gene: TRBV6-5
abundance: .
d_gene: TRBD1
j_gene: TRBJ1-2
CDR3aa: CASSFRQGVGYGYTF
CDR3nt: TGTGCCAGCAGTTTCCGACAGGGGGTGGGCTATGGCTACACCTTC

v_gene: TRBV7-3
abundance: few
d_gene: TRBD1
j_gene: TRBJ1-2
CDR3aa: CASSLGTAPNYGYTF
CDR3nt: TGTGCCAGCAGCTTGGGGACAGCCCCTAACTATGGCTACACCTTC

v_gene: TRBV5-1
abundance: .
d_gene: TRBD1
j_gene: TRBJ2-1
CDR3aa: CASSLLGTGENEQFF
CDR3nt: TGCGCCAGCAGCTTGCTCGGGACAGGGGAAAATGAGCAGTTCTTC

v_gene: TRBV2
abundance: once
d_gene: TRBD1
j_gene: TRBJ1-1
CDR3aa: CARRTGGENTEAFF
CDR3nt: TGTGCCAGGCGGACAGGGGGCGAGAACACTGAAGCTTTCTTT

v_gene: TRBV9
abundance: .
d_gene: .
j_gene: TRBJ2-7
CDR3aa: CASSAFPGYEQYF
CDR3nt: TGTGCCAGCAGCGCCTTCCCGGGGTACGAGCAGTACTTC

v_gene: TRBV5-4
abundance: .
d_gene: TRBD2
j_gene: TRBJ2-3
CDR3aa: CATLAGGLTDTQYF
CDR3nt: TGTGCCACGCTAGCGGGGGGGCTCACAGATACGCAGTATTTT

v_gene: TRBV9
abundance: .
d_gene: .
j_gene: TRBJ1-1
CDR3aa: CASSPAAGNTEAFF
CDR3nt: TGTGCCAGCAGTCCCGCTGCGGGGAACACTGAAGCTTTCTTT